The next 13 T cell receptor beta chains were all read from a single sample in a study of cytomegalovirus exposure and HLA in healthy donors listed by TCRdb under 2017. Preparation of the library involved the immunoSEQ multiplex PCR assay. A mixture of 60 forward primers for TCR Vbeta segments and 13 reverse primers for TCR Jbeta segments was used in the multiplex PCR. In TCRdb, the immuneACCESS table is reduced to in-frame sequences with V and J assigned. These tables do not hold every clone; where another copy was compared, an unresolved V gene accounts for under half, and the others remain unexplained. The sample includes roughly 120,000 clones, with about 70% observed a single time. Approximately 0.9% of the sample is taken by the ten largest. The specimen sequenced was PBMCs. Every receptor here comes from a woman aged 25-40 years in good health and CMV-seronegative.

This chain links TRBV10-3 with TRBJ2-7; 7 bases are shared with TRBD1. Germline loops: CDR1 ENHRY, CDR2 SYGVKD. V lost 5 bases to trimming and J lost 5 bases; unmatched junction nucleotides: 9. This CDR3 has 14 residues. CDR3 loop: CAISRLDRDHEQYF. CDR3 nucleotide sequence: TGTGCCATCAGTCGCCTCGACAGGGACCACGAGCAGTACTTC.

The V and J genes are TRBV2 and TRBJ1-1; D gene ambiguous. The CDR3 is made up of 12 amino acids. Germline V gene data show CDR1 as SNHLY and CDR2 as FYNNEI. The V gene lost 9 bases and the J gene lost 4 bases, with 12 bases spanning the gap. The CDR3 spells CARQTLGTEAFF. The CDR3 bases are TGTGCCAGACAGACCTTGGGCACTGAAGCTTTCTTT.

The chain combines TRBV6-1 with TRBJ1-3; D perhaps matches TRBD1 (6 bases). This CDR3 contains 15 residues. The V gene's germline CDR1 is MNHNS and CDR2 SASEGT. Trimming pared 2 bases from V and 1 base from J, leaving 9 bases between. This chain's CDR3 is CASSEQGISGNTIYF. CDR3 in DNA: TGTGCCAGCAGTGAACAGGGGATTTCTGGAAACACCATATATTTT.

V gene TRBV7-8 combines with J gene TRBJ2-3; D perhaps matches TRBD1 (6 bases). V lost 4 bases and J 1 base, leaving 12 bases between the germline ends. CDR1 SGHVS and CDR2 FQNEAQ come from the germline V gene. The CDR3 sequence is 15 residues long. The CDR3 here is CASSSLNRGTDTQYF. CDR3 DNA sequence: TGTGCCAGCAGCTCCCTTAACAGGGGCACAGATACGCAGTATTTT. Full variable domain (outside the CDR3, taken from reference TRBV7-8 and TRBJ2-3): GAGVSQSPRYKVAKRGQDVALRCDPISGHVSLFWYQQALGQGPEFLTYFQNEAQLDKSGLPSDRFFAERPEGSVSTLKIQRTQQEDSAVYLCASSSLNRGTDTQYFGPGTRLTVL.

J is TRBJ2-4 and V is TRBV27; 7 nucleotides agree with TRBD1. V was clipped by 2 bases and J by 0 bases; unmatched bases: 4. Looked up from germline, CDR1 is MNHEY and CDR2 is SMNVEV (reference sequence). The length of the CDR3 is 16 residues. Here the CDR3 DNA reads TGTGCCAGCAGTTTAACACAGGGGCTAGCCAAAAACATTCAGTACTTC. It codes for CASSLTQGLAKNIQYF.

This clone was detected only a few times. The chain links TRBV15 to TRBJ1-5; D remains ambiguous. CDR1 is LNHNV, CDR2 YYDKDF, per germline (reference sequence). V lost 3 bases to trimming and J lost 2 bases, with 8 bases between them. The CDR3 loop spans 14 amino acids. DNA for the CDR3: TGTGCCACCAGCAGCGCTTTAGGCAATCAGCCCCAGCATTTT. It specifies CATSSALGNQPQHF.

The CDR3 here is CASSQDLEGSYEQYF. Here the CDR3 DNA reads TGCGCCAGCAGCCAAGACCTTGAGGGTTCCTACGAGCAGTACTTC. This chain joins TRBV4-3 and TRBJ2-7; possible D gene TRBD2, 5 bases. The CDR3 spans 15 residues. Germline-derived CDR1 and CDR2 are LGHNA and YSLEER. V lost 0 bases to trimming and J lost 1 base, with 10 bases between them.

This clone was found a few times. V is TRBV6-5 and J is TRBJ1-1; D possibly corresponds to TRBD1 (6 bases). The CDR3 runs to 14 residues. Trimming stripped 4 bases from V and 1 base from J, with 10 bases between. Germline V gene data show CDR1 as MNHEY and CDR2 as SVGAGI. Written as DNA, the CDR3 is TGTGCCAGCAGTTTTCTGGGGGCGAACACTGAAGCTTTCTTT. It yields the protein CASSFLGANTEAFF.

The genes are TRBV6-6 and TRBJ1-1; tentatively, D is TRBD1 (5 bases). The V gene lost 6 bases and the J gene lost 1 base, with 9 bases spanning the gap. The CDR3 contains 13 residues. Germline values: CDR1 MNHNY, CDR2 SVGAGI (reference sequence). The CDR3 sequence: CASSDRENTEAFF. In nucleotides, the CDR3 is TGTGCCAGCAGCGACAGAGAGAACACTGAAGCTTTCTTT.

This clone was found a few times. The chain joins TRBV6-5 to TRBJ2-7; D possibly corresponds to TRBD1 (6 bases). The CDR3 has 14 residues. Germline V lookup: CDR1 MNHEY, CDR2 SVGAGI. Trimming stripped 2 bases from V and 2 bases from J, with 10 bases between. The CDR3, as DNA: TGTGCCAGCAGTTACCAGAACAGGGCCTACGAGCAGTACTTC. Protein sequence: CASSYQNRAYEQYF.

The chain couples TRBV6-5 to TRBJ1-2; tentatively, D is TRBD1 (5 bases). The V end lost 8 bases, the J end lost 4 bases, and 23 bases lay between the germline ends. Germline CDR1 MNHEY, CDR2 SVGAGI. There are 16 residues in the CDR3. CDR3: CASRWGRRIGSYGYTF. The CDR3 nucleotides are TGTGCCAGCCGTTGGGGCCGCCGTATCGGATCCTATGGCTACACCTTC.

This clone turned up a few times. The rearrangement joins TRBV2 to TRBJ2-3; TRBD1 matches 8 bases. This CDR3 is built from 14 residues. V dropped 6 bases and J dropped 3; count of bases not matched to a gene: 5. Germline V gene sequence: CDR1 SNHLY, CDR2 FYNNEI. Here the CDR3 DNA reads TGTGCCAGCAGACCAGGGGGCGCGACAGATACGCAGTATTTT. Amino acids: CASRPGGATDTQYF.

This clone has more than one count but fewer than ten. The V call is TRBV30, the J call TRBJ2-7, with 8 bases that match TRBD1. Germline CDR1 and CDR2: GTSNPN and SVGIG (reference sequence). After removal of 1 base from V and 2 bases from J, the junction contained 7 bases not matched to a gene. The CDR3 totals 15 residues. The CDR3 DNA reads TGTGCCTGGAGTGCTTCCCCGACAGGGGCCTACGAGCAGTACTTC. Protein sequence: CAWSASPTGAYEQYF.